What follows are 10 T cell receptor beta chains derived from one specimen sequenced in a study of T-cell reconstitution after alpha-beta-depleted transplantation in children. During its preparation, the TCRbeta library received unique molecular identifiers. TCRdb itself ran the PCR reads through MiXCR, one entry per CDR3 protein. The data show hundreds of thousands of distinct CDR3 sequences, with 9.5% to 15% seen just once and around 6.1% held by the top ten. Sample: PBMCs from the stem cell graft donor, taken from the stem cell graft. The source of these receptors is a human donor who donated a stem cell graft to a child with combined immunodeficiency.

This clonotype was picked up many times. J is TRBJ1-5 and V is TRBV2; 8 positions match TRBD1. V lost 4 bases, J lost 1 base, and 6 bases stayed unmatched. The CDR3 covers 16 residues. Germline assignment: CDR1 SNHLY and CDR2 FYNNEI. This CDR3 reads CASSGQGQRSNQPQHF. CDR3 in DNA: TGTGCCAGCAGTGGACAGGGGCAGAGGAGCAATCAGCCCCAGCATTTT.

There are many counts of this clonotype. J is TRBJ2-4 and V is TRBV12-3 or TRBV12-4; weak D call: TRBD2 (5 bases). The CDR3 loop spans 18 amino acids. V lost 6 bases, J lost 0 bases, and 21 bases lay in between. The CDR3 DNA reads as TGTGCCAGCAGCTTCGTCCGGGAAAACCCTCTAGCCAAAAACATTCAGTACTTC. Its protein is CASSFVRENPLAKNIQYF.

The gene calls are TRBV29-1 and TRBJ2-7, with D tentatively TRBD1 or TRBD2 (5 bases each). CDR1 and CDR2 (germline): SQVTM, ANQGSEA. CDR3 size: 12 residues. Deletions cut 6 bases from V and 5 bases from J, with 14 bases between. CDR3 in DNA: TGCAGCGTGAGAGGGGCGGTAAACGAGCAGTACTTC. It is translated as CSVRGAVNEQYF.

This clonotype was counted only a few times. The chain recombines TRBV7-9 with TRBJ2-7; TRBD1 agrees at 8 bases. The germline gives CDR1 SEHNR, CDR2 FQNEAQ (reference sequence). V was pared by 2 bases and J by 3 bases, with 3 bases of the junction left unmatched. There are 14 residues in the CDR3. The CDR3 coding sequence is TGTGCCAGCAGCTTAAGGGGGACAGGCTACGAGCAGTACTTC. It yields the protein CASSLRGTGYEQYF.

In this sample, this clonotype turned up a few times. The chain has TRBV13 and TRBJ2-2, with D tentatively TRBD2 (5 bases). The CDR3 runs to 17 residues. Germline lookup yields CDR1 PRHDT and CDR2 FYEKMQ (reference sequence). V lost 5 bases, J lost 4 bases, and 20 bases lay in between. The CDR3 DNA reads TGTGCCAGCAGCCTCCTTTTAGCGTCGAAGGGCACCGGGGAGCTGTTTTTT. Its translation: CASSLLLASKGTGELFF.

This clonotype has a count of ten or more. CDR3: CASSQALDRGASYEQYF. CDR3 DNA: TGTGCCAGCAGCCAAGCCCTGGACAGGGGGGCATCCTACGAGCAGTACTTC. This chain links TRBV14 with TRBJ2-7, with 10 nucleotides matching TRBD1. Germline loops: CDR1 SGHDN, CDR2 FVKESK. The V and J ends lost 1 base and 1 base, in that order; junction bases with no gene match: 7. The CDR3 is made up of 17 amino acids.

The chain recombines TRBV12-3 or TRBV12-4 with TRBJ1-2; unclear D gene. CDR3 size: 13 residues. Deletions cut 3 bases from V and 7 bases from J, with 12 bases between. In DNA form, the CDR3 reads TGTGCCAGCAGTTTTACCGAAACCGGTGGCTACACCTTC. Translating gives CASSFTETGGYTF.

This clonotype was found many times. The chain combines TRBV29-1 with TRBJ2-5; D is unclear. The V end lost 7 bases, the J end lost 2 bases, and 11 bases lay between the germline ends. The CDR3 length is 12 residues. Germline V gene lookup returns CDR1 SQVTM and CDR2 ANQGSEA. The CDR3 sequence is CSAGPRQETQYF. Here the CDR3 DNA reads TGCAGCGCTGGCCCCAGGCAAGAGACCCAGTACTTC. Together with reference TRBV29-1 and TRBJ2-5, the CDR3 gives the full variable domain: SAVISQKPSRDICQRGTSLTIQCQVDSQVTMMFWYRQQPGQSLTLIATANQGSEATYESGFVIDKFPISRPNLTFSTLTVSNMSPEDSSIYLCSAGPRQETQYFGPGTRLLVL.

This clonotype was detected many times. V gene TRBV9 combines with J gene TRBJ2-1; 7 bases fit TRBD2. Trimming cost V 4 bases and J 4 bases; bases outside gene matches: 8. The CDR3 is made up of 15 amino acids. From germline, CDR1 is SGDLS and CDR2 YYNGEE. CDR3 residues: CASSPRTSVYNEQFF. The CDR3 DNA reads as TGTGCCAGCAGCCCCAGGACTAGTGTGTACAATGAGCAGTTCTTC. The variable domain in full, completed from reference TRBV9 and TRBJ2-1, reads DSGVTQTPKHLITATGQRVTLRCSPRSGDLSVYWYQQSLDQGLQFLIQYYNGEERAKGNILERFSAQQFPDLHSELNLSSLELGDSALYFCASSPRTSVYNEQFFGPGTRLTVL.

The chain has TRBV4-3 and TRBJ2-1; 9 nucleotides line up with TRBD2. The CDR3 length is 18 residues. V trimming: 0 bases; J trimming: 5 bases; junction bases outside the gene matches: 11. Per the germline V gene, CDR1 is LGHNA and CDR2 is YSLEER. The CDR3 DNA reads TGCGCCAGCAGCCAAGATAGTACCGGGGCGGGAGGGGACAATGAGCAGTTCTTC. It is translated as CASSQDSTGAGGDNEQFF.